Below are 10 T cell receptor beta chains sequenced from a single sample in a study of radiation and T cells in renal cell carcinoma. As for time point: baseline pretreatment blood. Sample treatment: 15 Gy SBRT to primary tumor, nephrectomy 4 weeks later. Sequencing was performed with immunoSEQ multiplex PCR; in TCRdb, only in-frame clones are kept and a portion is missing. The sample has roughly 120,000 clones, approximately 80% seen once. The source was blood, collected from a patient whose treatment included radiotherapy and nephrectomy. Receptors were obtained from a woman aged 60-75 years with renal cell carcinoma.

The chain joins TRBV28 to TRBJ1-6; D is ambiguous. The CDR3 is made up of 16 amino acids. Germline lookup yields CDR1 MDHEN and CDR2 SYDVKM. V was cut by 2 bases and J by 0 bases, with 8 bases left in between. The CDR3 protein is CASSLTGSSYNSPLHF. The DNA for the CDR3 is TGTGCCAGCAGTTTAACGGGGAGCTCCTATAATTCACCCCTCCACTTT.

This clone was observed a single time. The rearrangement links TRBV7-3 to TRBJ2-1; D is unclear. CDR1 SGHTA and CDR2 FQGTGA come from the germline V gene. The CDR3 length is 15 residues. V dropped 0 bases and J dropped 3 bases, with 9 bases sitting between them. In DNA form, the CDR3 reads TGTGCCAGCAGCTTAACGTCCGGAGACTACAATGAGCAGTTCTTC. Its protein product is CASSLTSGDYNEQFF.

The genes are TRBV6-1 and TRBJ2-3, with 7 bases fitting TRBD2. The J segment lost 6 bases and the V segment lost 5 bases, leaving 2 bases of the junction unmatched. The CDR3 is made up of 12 amino acids. Looked up from germline, CDR1 is MNHNS and CDR2 is SASEGT. In DNA form, the CDR3 reads TGTGCCAGCAGTTGGCGGGGGGATACGCAGTATTTT. Encoded protein: CASSWRGDTQYF.

The chain joins TRBV9 to TRBJ2-1; 11 nucleotides match TRBD2. V trimming: 0 bases; J trimming: 7 bases; junction bases outside the gene matches: 3. CDR3 length: 15 amino acids. Germline V gene sequence: CDR1 SGDLS, CDR2 YYNGEE. CDR3 coding DNA: TGTGCCAGCAGCGTAGAAGGGACTAGCGGAAATGAGCAGTTCTTC. Protein product: CASSVEGTSGNEQFF.

The chain combines TRBV9 with TRBJ1-4; tentative D call: TRBD1 (5 bases). The CDR3 has 12 amino acids. V was pared by 4 bases and J by 12 bases, with 13 bases between. Germline-derived CDR1 and CDR2 are SGDLS and YYNGEE. In nucleotides, the CDR3 is TGTGCCAGCAGCCCTTATGGGGGGGAACTGTTTTTT. As protein: CASSPYGGELFF.

The V gene is TRBV6-1, the J gene TRBJ1-3, with D unresolved. The CDR3 sequence is 14 residues long. Deletions cut 1 base from V and 2 bases from J, with 6 bases between. CDR1 is MNHNS, CDR2 SASEGT, per germline. The CDR3 nucleotides are TGTGCCAGCAGTGAAGGGGCTACTGGAAACACCATATATTTT. Residues: CASSEGATGNTIYF.

The gene calls are TRBV7-9 and TRBJ2-1, with D unresolved. The CDR3 consists of 12 residues. Per the germline V gene, CDR1 is SEHNR and CDR2 is FQNEAQ (reference sequence). Trimming shortened V by 1 base and J by 13 bases, and 11 bases separated the two germline ends. The CDR3 is CASSLGASDQFF. In DNA form, the CDR3 reads TGTGCCAGCAGCTTAGGGGCGTCTGACCAGTTCTTC.

This clone was observed a single time. The chain carries TRBV15 and TRBJ2-2; tentative D call: TRBD1 (5 bases). Germline V gene data show CDR1 as LNHNV and CDR2 as YYDKDF (reference sequence). The CDR3 totals 14 residues. V lost 0 bases, J lost 7 bases, and 9 bases lay in between. The CDR3 coding sequence is TGTGCCACCAGCAGAGACAACAGGTTCGGGGAGCTGTTTTTT. The encoded protein is CATSRDNRFGELFF. Using reference TRBV15 and TRBJ2-2 for the parts outside the CDR3, the full variable domain is DAMVIQNPRYQVTQFGKPVTLSCSQTLNHNVMYWYQQKSSQAPKLLFHYYDKDFNNEADTPDNFQSRRPNTSFCFLDIRSPGLGDTAMYLCATSRDNRFGELFFGEGSRLTVL.

This chain links TRBV5-4 with TRBJ1-6, with a weak D call TRBD1 (5 bases). The CDR3 covers 15 residues. The V and J ends lost 0 bases and 8 bases respectively, with 12 bases between them. CDR1 SGHNT and CDR2 YYREEE come from the germline V gene (reference sequence). CDR3 loop: CASSLEGTGYSPLHF. The CDR3 DNA reads TGTGCCAGCAGCTTGGAGGGGACGGGCTATTCACCCCTCCACTTT.

The CDR3 DNA follows: TGCGCCAGTCAGGGTAGAGTGGACACTGAAGCTTTCTTT. Translating gives CASQGRVDTEAFF. This rearrangement joins TRBV10-2 to TRBJ1-1, with a weak D call TRBD1 (5 bases). Per the germline V gene, CDR1 is WSHSY and CDR2 is SAAADI. Trimming cost V 9 bases and J 3 bases, with 14 bases left between them. The CDR3 covers 13 residues.